The 26 T cell receptor beta chains given below trace back to one sample, sequenced in a study of human T cells and chemical hapten exposure. TCRdb re-called the RACE reads with MiXCR, one entry per CDR3 protein. The sample holds over 100,000 distinct CDR3 sequences; roughly a tenth are singletons and the top ten take 3% to 4%. The time point here: patch test 2, 6 weeks after DPC sensitization. The sample's treatment: therapeutic diphenylcyclopropenone sensitization with weekly scalp DPC. The sample in question was whole blood, obtained in connection with sensitization to the hapten diphenylcyclopropenone (DPC). The source of these receptors is a woman in her thirties or forties with alopecia areata. Some clones in this sample may be carry-over from other donors' samples.

This clonotype was detected many times. This chain joins TRBV29-1 and TRBJ1-2; D gene ambiguous. V shed 7 bases and J shed 6 bases, with 12 bases lying between them. From germline, CDR1 is SQVTM and CDR2 ANQGSEA. The CDR3 runs to 11 residues. The CDR3 region is CSALKSDGYTF. Written as DNA, the CDR3 is TGCAGCGCCTTGAAGTCCGATGGCTACACCTTC.

This chain links TRBV5-5 with TRBJ1-3; possible D gene TRBD1, 5 bases. Germline-derived CDR1 and CDR2 are SGHKS and YYEKEE (reference sequence). With 1 base removed from V and 5 bases from J, the gap between germline ends came to 16 bases. This CDR3 has 16 amino acids. The chain's CDR3 is CASSLNPQGSRNTIYF. The CDR3 DNA is TGTGCCAGCAGCTTGAATCCCCAGGGAAGCCGAAACACCATATATTTT. The whole variable domain, filled in from reference TRBV5-5 and TRBJ1-3, reads DAGVTQSPTHLIKTRGQQVTLRCSPISGHKSVSWYQQVLGQGPQFIFQYYEKEERGRGNFPDRFSARQFPNYSSELNVNALLLGDSALYLCASSLNPQGSRNTIYFGEGSWLTVV.

Ten or more counts support this clonotype. CDR3 sequence: CASSLGGGRNTEAFF. The CDR3 nucleotides read TGTGCCAGCAGCTTAGGGGGCGGCCGGAACACTGAAGCTTTCTTT. This chain connects TRBV7-9 to TRBJ1-1; D perhaps matches TRBD1 (5 bases). The germline gives CDR1 SEHNR, CDR2 FQNEAQ (reference sequence). The CDR3 covers 15 residues. Trimming stripped 1 base from V and 1 base from J, with 10 bases between.

This clonotype has at least ten counts. The chain has TRBV29-1 and TRBJ2-5, with D hard to call. The CDR3 is 12 residues long. Germline V gene lookup returns CDR1 SQVTM and CDR2 ANQGSEA. CDR3 amino acids: CTVGSPGETQYF. CDR3 sequence (DNA): TGCACCGTAGGGTCCCCGGGAGAGACCCAGTACTTC.

This clonotype showed up just a few times. This sequence may be a read error, since a much larger clone differs from it by one base. This chain connects TRBV3-1 to TRBJ1-2; D not resolved. The CDR3 covers 12 residues. Germline V lookup: CDR1 LGHDT, CDR2 YNNKEL (reference sequence). Trimming took off 1 base at V and 5 bases at J, with 5 bases between the two ends. CDR3 protein: CASSQVDYGYTF. CDR3 coding DNA: TGTGCCAGCAGCCAAGTAGATTATGGCTACACCTTC.

V gene TRBV7-2 combines with J gene TRBJ2-7; D gene ambiguous. The CDR3 runs to 13 residues. Between the trimmed V and J ends, which lost 3 bases and 5 bases, there was a span of 11 bases. CDR1 is SGHTA and CDR2 is FQGNSA in the germline V gene. CDR3 sequence: CASSFSATNEQYF. DNA for the CDR3: TGTGCCAGCAGCTTTTCGGCAACGAACGAGCAGTACTTC.

This clonotype has just a few counts. This sequence joins TRBV29-1 and TRBJ2-1; D may be TRBD1 (5 bases). This CDR3 has 11 residues. Trimming removed 7 bases from V and 11 bases from J, with 15 bases in between. Germline values: CDR1 SQVTM, CDR2 ANQGSEA. CDR3 nucleotide sequence: TGCAGCGCAAAAGACAGCTGGAAGCAGTTCTTC. The encoded protein is CSAKDSWKQFF.

This clonotype showed up just a few times. The chain combines TRBV7-9 with TRBJ2-5; D is unresolved. Germline V gene sequence: CDR1 SEHNR, CDR2 FQNEAQ (reference sequence). Deletions cut 5 bases from V and 4 bases from J, with 17 bases between. This CDR3 has 15 residues. The CDR3 here is CASSHAASTRETQYF. In nucleotides, the CDR3 is TGTGCCAGCAGCCATGCGGCGAGCACCAGAGAGACCCAGTACTTC.

There are many counts of this clonotype. The chain combines TRBV19 with TRBJ2-1; D call uncertain. Deletions cut 1 base from V and 11 bases from J, with 15 bases between. Germline V CDR1 and CDR2: LNHDA, SQIVND (reference sequence). The CDR3 is 14 amino acids. CDR3 bases: TGTGCCAGTAGTATAGTCGGCAGTAGTCTAAAGCAGTTCTTC. Translation gives CASSIVGSSLKQFF. Using reference TRBV19 and TRBJ2-1 for the parts outside the CDR3, the full variable domain is DGGITQSPKYLFRKEGQNVTLSCEQNLNHDAMYWYRQDPGQGLRLIYYSQIVNDFQKGDIAEGYSVSREKKESFPLTVTSAQKNPTAFYLCASSIVGSSLKQFFGPGTRLTVL.

This clonotype has a count of ten or more. The chain carries TRBV20-1 and TRBJ1-5; no reliable D call. The V gene lost 0 bases and the J gene lost 7 bases, with 13 bases spanning the gap. The germline gives CDR1 DFQATT, CDR2 SNEGSKA (reference sequence). This CDR3 spans 14 amino acids. The CDR3 sequence: CSAREGSGSQPQHF. The CDR3 nucleotides read TGCAGTGCTAGAGAGGGTTCGGGATCCCAGCCCCAGCATTTT.

The V gene is TRBV4-1, the J gene TRBJ1-5; D remains unclear. Germline loops: CDR1 MGHRA, CDR2 YSYEKL. V lost 0 bases and J lost 2, with 5 bases in between. This CDR3 comprises 14 residues. The CDR3 region is CASSQEPGNQPQHF. DNA for the CDR3: TGCGCCAGCAGCCAAGAGCCCGGCAATCAGCCCCAGCATTTT.

This clonotype was seen repeatedly, ten times or more. The chain links TRBV28 to TRBJ2-5; D unclear. In germline, CDR1 is MDHEN, CDR2 SYDVKM. The CDR3 is 12 amino acids. V was pared by 5 bases and J by 2 bases, with 6 bases between. CDR3 region: CASSPIQETQYF. As DNA, the CDR3 is TGTGCCAGCAGTCCGATTCAAGAGACCCAGTACTTC.

Only a few counts were recorded for this clonotype. The rearrangement joins TRBV7-2 to TRBJ2-2; D ambiguous. Between the trimmed V and J ends, which lost 7 bases and 7 bases, there was a span of 10 bases. Per the germline V gene, CDR1 is SGHTA and CDR2 is FQGNSA. The CDR3 runs 12 residues. CDR3 sequence reads: CASTSRSGELFF. DNA for the CDR3: TGTGCCAGCACGTCGCGGAGCGGGGAGCTGTTTTTT. The whole variable domain, filled in from reference TRBV7-2 and TRBJ2-2, reads GAGVSQSPSNKVTEKGKDVELRCDPISGHTALYWYRQSLGQGLEFLIYFQGNSAPDKSGLPSDRFSAERTGGSVSTLTIQRTQQEDSAVYLCASTSRSGELFFGEGSRLTVL.

Comments on this clonotype: This may be a read error: a much more frequent sequence differs by one nucleotide. J is TRBJ1-6 and V is TRBV19; D may be TRBD1 (5 bases). Germline V gene lookup returns CDR1 LNHDA and CDR2 SQIVND (reference sequence). This CDR3 region has 18 residues. The germline V and J ends were trimmed by 6 bases and 8 bases, with 26 bases remaining between them. CDR3 residues: CASSPLVGMDILYSPLHF. CDR3 nucleotide sequence: TGTGCCAGTAGCCCCCTCGTGGGGATGGACATCCTATATTCACCCCTCCACTTT.

The gene calls are TRBV20-1 and TRBJ1-5; D gene ambiguous. This CDR3 has 13 residues. V lost 4 bases, J lost 3 bases, and 10 bases lay in between. From germline, CDR1 is DFQATT and CDR2 SNEGSKA (reference sequence). This CDR3 reads CSATKGPNQPQHF. Written as DNA, the CDR3 is TGCAGTGCTACAAAAGGCCCCAATCAGCCCCAGCATTTT.

This clonotype was observed many times. The chain links TRBV19 to TRBJ2-1; possibly TRBD1 or TRBD2 for D (5 bases each). Trimming left V 6 bases short and J 0 bases short, with 12 bases between. The CDR3 runs 15 residues. Germline loops: CDR1 LNHDA, CDR2 SQIVND (reference sequence). The CDR3 loop is CASRRGTGSYNEQFF. The CDR3 region has the DNA TGTGCCAGTAGGAGAGGGACGGGCTCCTACAATGAGCAGTTCTTC.

The chain joins TRBV4-1 to TRBJ2-1; D may be TRBD1 (5 bases). V was cut by 1 base and J by 2 bases, with 12 bases left in between. This CDR3 spans 16 amino acids. Germline loops: CDR1 MGHRA, CDR2 YSYEKL. The CDR3 sequence is CASSQGQDRTYNEQFF. The CDR3 nucleotides are TGCGCCAGCAGCCAAGGTCAAGACAGAACCTACAATGAGCAGTTCTTC.

This clonotype was detected only a few times. The CDR3 DNA reads as TGTGCCAGCAGCTTAGAAGCGGGGGGCACTGAAGCTTTCTTT. Protein: CASSLEAGGTEAFF. The J gene is TRBJ1-1, the V gene TRBV7-9, with D perhaps TRBD1 (5 bases). The CDR3 is made up of 14 amino acids. Germline assignment: CDR1 SEHNR and CDR2 FQNEAQ (reference sequence). With 1 base removed from V and 4 bases from J, the gap between germline ends came to 10 bases.

In this sample, this clonotype turned up many times. The CDR3 spells CASSDRGRGNTIYF. For the CDR3, the DNA is TGTGCCAGCAGCGACAGGGGGCGAGGAAACACCATATATTTT. The chain recombines TRBV3-1 with TRBJ1-3; 10 bases agree with TRBD1. Germline values: CDR1 LGHDT, CDR2 YNNKEL (reference sequence). The V segment lost 5 bases and the J segment 4 bases; nucleotides outside the gene matches: 2. The CDR3 contains 14 residues.

This chain connects TRBV5-5 to TRBJ2-2, with D hard to call. CDR3 length equals 14 residues. V dropped 7 bases and J dropped 0 bases, with 10 bases sitting between them. Germline lookup yields CDR1 SGHKS and CDR2 YYEKEE (reference sequence). CDR3 sequence (DNA): TGTGCCAGCTGGCCCCCATCGAACACCGGGGAGCTGTTTTTT. Its translation: CASWPPSNTGELFF.

This clonotype has more than one count but fewer than ten. The germline gene is not matched at one end of the junction; a read error may be the cause. CDR3 in amino acids: CASSPRTGSNEQFF. For the CDR3, the DNA is TGTGCTAGCAGCCCGAGGACAGGTTCCAATGAGCAGTTCTTC. J is TRBJ2-1 and V is TRBV7-7, with 7 bases fitting TRBD1. The CDR3 covers 14 residues. CDR1 is SSHAT and CDR2 is FNYEAQ in the germline V gene (reference sequence).

Many counts were recorded for this clonotype. The rearrangement uses TRBV2 and TRBJ2-3; perhaps TRBD2 as D (6 bases). This CDR3 contains 13 residues. Germline V gene data show CDR1 as SNHLY and CDR2 as FYNNEI. Trimming left V 8 bases short and J 3 bases short, with 12 bases between. The DNA for the CDR3 is TGTGCCAGCCGACTAGGAGCAACAGATACGCAGTATTTT. Its translation is CASRLGATDTQYF.

This clonotype showed up just a few times. The rearrangement joins TRBV28 to TRBJ2-2; D is perhaps TRBD1 (5 bases). There are 13 residues in the CDR3. V lost 6 bases and J lost 5, with 10 bases in between. Germline V gene data show CDR1 as MDHEN and CDR2 as SYDVKM. Here the CDR3 reads CASRGTGTGELFF. The CDR3 nucleotides are TGTGCCAGCAGAGGTACAGGTACCGGGGAGCTGTTTTTT.

This clonotype was picked up many times. The chain uses TRBV5-1 and TRBJ2-5, with D tentatively TRBD1 (6 bases). Looked up from germline, CDR1 is SGHRS and CDR2 is YFSETQ. Trimming removed 4 bases from V and 9 bases from J, with 13 bases in between. The CDR3 is made up of 12 amino acids. The CDR3 protein is CASSGTQGSQYF. Written as DNA, the CDR3 is TGCGCCAGCAGCGGGACACAGGGCTCCCAGTACTTC.

This clonotype was recorded many times. V is TRBV28 and J is TRBJ2-7; a possible D gene is TRBD1 (6 bases). The germline V gene has CDR1 MDHEN and CDR2 SYDVKM. V lost 6 bases, J lost 1 base, and 16 bases lay in between. The CDR3 sequence is 15 residues long. The CDR3 DNA is TGTGCCAGCAGCCCGACAGGAGTGGGGTCCTACGAGCAGTACTTC. It is translated as CASSPTGVGSYEQYF.

Ten or more counts support this clonotype. J is TRBJ1-4 and V is TRBV11-2; TRBD1 matches 9 bases. Germline V gives CDR1 SGHAT, CDR2 FQNNGV. Trimming took 6 bases from V and 7 from J; bases not matched to a gene: 6. There are 14 residues in the CDR3. The CDR3 DNA is TGTGCCAGCAGTTGGACAGGGGAGGGTGAAAAACTGTTTTTT. It yields the protein CASSWTGEGEKLFF.